This T cell receptor (beta chain) was recorded in a study of CD8 T cells in Susac syndrome. Germline-derived CDR1 and CDR2 are LNHNV and YYDKDF (reference sequence). This CDR3 has 16 residues. V shed 9 bases, J shed 0 bases, and the junction held 10 bases outside the gene matches. RNA totalling roughly 0.5 to 1 ug underwent reverse transcription with random hexamers. An immunoSEQ multiplex PCR generated amplified TCR beta CDR3 products spanning 54 Vbeta and 13 Jbeta. TCRdb redid the calling of the immunoSEQ multiplex PCR reads with MiXCR, one entry per CDR3 protein. The top ten hold roughly 0.1% of the sample, which has about 210,000 distinct CDR3 sequences, 95% seen once. This clonotype appeared a single time. TCR beta sequencing covered blood CD8+ and CD4+ T cells. Control patients had untreated stable or active relapsing-remitting multiple sclerosis by revised McDonald criteria.

This TCR derives from a human donor with multiple sclerosis. The gene calls are TRBV15 and TRBJ2-5; 10 positions agree with TRBD2. Sequences were obtained from CD4+ T cells from PBMCs. The CDR3 sequence: CATKLAGGHYQETQYF. The CDR3 DNA follows: TGTGCCACGAAATTAGCGGGGGGCCACTACCAAGAGACCCAGTACTTC.